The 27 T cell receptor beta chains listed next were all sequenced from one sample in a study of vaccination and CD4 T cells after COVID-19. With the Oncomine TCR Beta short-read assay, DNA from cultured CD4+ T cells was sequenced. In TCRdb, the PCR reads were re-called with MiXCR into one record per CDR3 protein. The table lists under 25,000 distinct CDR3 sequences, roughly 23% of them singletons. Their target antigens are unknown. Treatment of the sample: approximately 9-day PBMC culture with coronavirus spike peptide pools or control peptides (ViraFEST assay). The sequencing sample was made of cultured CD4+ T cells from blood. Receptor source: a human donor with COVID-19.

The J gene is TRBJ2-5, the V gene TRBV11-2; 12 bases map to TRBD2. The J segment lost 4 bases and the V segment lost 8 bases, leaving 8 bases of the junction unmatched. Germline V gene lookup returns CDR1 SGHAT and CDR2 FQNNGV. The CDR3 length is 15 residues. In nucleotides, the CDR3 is TGTGCCAGCCTGTCTAGCGGGGGGGCCCTAGAGACCCAGTACTTC. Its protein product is CASLSSGGALETQYF.

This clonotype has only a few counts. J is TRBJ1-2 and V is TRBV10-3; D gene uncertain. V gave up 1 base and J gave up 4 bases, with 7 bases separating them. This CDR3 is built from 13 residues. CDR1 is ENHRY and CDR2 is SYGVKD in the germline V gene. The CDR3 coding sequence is TGTGCCATCAGTGAGTTTCCGGGCTATGGCTACACCTTC. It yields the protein CAISEFPGYGYTF.

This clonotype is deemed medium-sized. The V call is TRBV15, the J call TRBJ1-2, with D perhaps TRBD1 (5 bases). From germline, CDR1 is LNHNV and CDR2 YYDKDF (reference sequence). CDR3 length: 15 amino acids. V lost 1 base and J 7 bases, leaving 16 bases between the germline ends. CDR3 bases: TGTGCCACCAGCAGAGGGGGACGGAGCGGTCCTGGCTACACCTTC. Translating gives CATSRGGRSGPGYTF. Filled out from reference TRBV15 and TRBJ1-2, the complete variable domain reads DAMVIQNPRYQVTQFGKPVTLSCSQTLNHNVMYWYQQKSSQAPKLLFHYYDKDFNNEADTPDNFQSRRPNTSFCFLDIRSPGLGDTAMYLCATSRGGRSGPGYTFGSGTRLTVV.

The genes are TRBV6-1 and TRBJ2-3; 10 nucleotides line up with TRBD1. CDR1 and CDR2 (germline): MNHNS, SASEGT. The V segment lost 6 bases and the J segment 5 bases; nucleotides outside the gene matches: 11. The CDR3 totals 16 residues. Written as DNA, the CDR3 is TGTGCCAGCAGCTTTTTCTCGGACAGGGGGGAAGATACGCAGTATTTT. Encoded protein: CASSFFSDRGEDTQYF.

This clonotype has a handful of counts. CDR3 nucleotides: TGTGCTAGTGGTCCCCGCGGCACAGATACGCAGTATTTT. This encodes CASGPRGTDTQYF. The chain couples TRBV12-5 to TRBJ2-3; D ambiguous. V lost 5 bases to trimming and J lost 1 base, with 7 bases between them. CDR3 length equals 13 residues. Germline CDR1 and CDR2: LGHNT and FRNRAP.

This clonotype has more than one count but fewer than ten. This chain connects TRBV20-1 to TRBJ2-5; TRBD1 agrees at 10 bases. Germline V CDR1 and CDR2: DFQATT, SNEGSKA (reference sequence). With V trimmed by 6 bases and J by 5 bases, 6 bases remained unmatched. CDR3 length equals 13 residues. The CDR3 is CSARQGAGETQYF. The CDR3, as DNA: TGCAGTGCCCGACAGGGGGCAGGGGAGACCCAGTACTTC.

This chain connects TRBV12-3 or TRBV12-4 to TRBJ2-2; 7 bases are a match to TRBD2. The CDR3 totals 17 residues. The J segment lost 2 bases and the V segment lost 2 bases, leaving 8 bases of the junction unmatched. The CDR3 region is CASSLYGGGTNTGELFF. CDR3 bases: TGTGCCAGCAGTTTATATGGCGGGGGTACCAACACCGGGGAGCTGTTTTTT.

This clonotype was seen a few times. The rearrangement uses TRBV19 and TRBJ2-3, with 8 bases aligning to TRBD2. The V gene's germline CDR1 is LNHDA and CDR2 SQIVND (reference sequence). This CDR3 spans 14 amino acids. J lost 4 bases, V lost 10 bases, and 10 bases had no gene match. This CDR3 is CATQAGGIADTQYF. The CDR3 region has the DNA TGTGCCACCCAGGCGGGGGGCATCGCAGATACGCAGTATTTT.

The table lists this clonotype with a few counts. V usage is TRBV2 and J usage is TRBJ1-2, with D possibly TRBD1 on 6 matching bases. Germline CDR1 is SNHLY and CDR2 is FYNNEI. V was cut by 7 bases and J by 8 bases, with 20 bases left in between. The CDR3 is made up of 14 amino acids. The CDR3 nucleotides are TGTGCCAGCACTAAGGTTACAGGGATGGGGGGCTACACCTTC. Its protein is CASTKVTGMGGYTF.

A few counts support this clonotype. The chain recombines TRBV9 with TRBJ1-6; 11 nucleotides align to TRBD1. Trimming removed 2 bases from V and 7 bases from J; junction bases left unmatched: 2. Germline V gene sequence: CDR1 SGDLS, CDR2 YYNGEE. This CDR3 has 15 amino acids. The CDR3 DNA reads TGTGCCAGCAGCGTGGGACAGGGGGTGAATTCACCCCTCCACTTT. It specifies CASSVGQGVNSPLHF.

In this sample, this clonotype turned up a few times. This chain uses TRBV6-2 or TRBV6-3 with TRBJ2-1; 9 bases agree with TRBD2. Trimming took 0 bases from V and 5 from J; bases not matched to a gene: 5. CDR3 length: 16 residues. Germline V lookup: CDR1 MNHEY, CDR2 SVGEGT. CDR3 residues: CASSYSAGGVNNEQFF. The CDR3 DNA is TGTGCCAGCAGTTACTCCGCGGGGGGGGTAAACAATGAGCAGTTCTTC.

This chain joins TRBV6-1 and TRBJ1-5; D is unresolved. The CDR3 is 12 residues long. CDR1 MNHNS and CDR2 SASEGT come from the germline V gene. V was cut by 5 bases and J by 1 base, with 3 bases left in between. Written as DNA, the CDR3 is TGTGCCAGCAGTACAAGCAATCAGCCCCAGCATTTT. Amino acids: CASSTSNQPQHF.

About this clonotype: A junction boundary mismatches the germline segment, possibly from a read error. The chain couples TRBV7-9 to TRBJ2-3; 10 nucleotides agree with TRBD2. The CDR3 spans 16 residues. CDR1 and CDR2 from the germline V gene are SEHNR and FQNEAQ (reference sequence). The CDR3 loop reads CASSPRASGGTDTQYF. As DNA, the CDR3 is TGCGCCAGCAGCCCGAGGGCTAGCGGGGGTACAGATACGCAGTATTTT. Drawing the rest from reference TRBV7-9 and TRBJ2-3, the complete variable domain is DTGVSQNPRHKITKRGQNVTFRCDPISEHNRLYWYRQTLGQGPEFLTYFQNEAQLEKSRLLSDRFSAERPKGSFSTLEIQRTEQGDSAMYLCASSPRASGGTDTQYFGPGTRLTVL.

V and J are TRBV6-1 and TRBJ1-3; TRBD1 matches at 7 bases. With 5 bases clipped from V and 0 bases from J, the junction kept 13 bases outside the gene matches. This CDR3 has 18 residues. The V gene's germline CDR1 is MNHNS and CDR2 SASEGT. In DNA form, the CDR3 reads TGTGCCAGCAGTACGGGAACCGGGACAGTATACTCTGGAAACACCATATATTTT. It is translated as CASSTGTGTVYSGNTIYF.

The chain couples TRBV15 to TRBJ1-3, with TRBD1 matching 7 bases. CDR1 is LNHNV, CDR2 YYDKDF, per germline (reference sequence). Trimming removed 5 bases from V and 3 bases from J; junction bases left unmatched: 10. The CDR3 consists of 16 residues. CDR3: CATSSQQGGRGNTIYF. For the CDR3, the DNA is TGTGCCACCAGCTCCCAGCAGGGGGGTCGTGGAAACACCATATATTTT. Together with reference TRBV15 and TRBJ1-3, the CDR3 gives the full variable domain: DAMVIQNPRYQVTQFGKPVTLSCSQTLNHNVMYWYQQKSSQAPKLLFHYYDKDFNNEADTPDNFQSRRPNTSFCFLDIRSPGLGDTAMYLCATSSQQGGRGNTIYFGEGSWLTVV.

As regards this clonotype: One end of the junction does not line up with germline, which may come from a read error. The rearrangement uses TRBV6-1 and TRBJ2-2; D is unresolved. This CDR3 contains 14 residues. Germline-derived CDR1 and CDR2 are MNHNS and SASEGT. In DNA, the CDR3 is TGTGCCAGCAGCGAAGGGCCTGAGGCCGGGGAGCTGTTTTTT. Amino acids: CASSEGPEAGELFF.

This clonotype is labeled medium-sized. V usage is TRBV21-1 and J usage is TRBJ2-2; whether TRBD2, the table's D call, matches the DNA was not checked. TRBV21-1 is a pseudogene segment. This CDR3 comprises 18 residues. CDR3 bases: TGTGCCAGCAGCAAGGCTAGCGGGGGGGCCGTAGACACCGGGGAGCTGTTTTTT. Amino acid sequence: CASSKASGGAVDTGELFF.

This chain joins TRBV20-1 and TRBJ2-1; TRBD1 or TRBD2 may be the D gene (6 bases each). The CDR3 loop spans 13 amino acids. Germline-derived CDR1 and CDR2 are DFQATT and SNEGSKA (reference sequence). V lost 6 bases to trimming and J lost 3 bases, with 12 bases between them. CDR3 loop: CSALKGGYNEQFF. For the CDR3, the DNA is TGCAGTGCCCTTAAGGGGGGCTACAATGAGCAGTTCTTC.

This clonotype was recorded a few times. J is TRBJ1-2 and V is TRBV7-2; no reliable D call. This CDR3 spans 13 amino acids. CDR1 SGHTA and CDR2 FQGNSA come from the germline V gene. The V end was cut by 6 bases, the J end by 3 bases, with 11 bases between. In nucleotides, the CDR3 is TGTGCCAGCAGTCCAAGTTCGGACTATGGCTACACCTTC. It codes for CASSPSSDYGYTF.

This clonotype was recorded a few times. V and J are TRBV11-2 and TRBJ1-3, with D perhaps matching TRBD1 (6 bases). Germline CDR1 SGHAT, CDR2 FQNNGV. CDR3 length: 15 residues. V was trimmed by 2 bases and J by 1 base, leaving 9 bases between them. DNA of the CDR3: TGTGCCAGCAGCTTACGGGGGCCTTCTGGAAACACCATATATTTT. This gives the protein CASSLRGPSGNTIYF.

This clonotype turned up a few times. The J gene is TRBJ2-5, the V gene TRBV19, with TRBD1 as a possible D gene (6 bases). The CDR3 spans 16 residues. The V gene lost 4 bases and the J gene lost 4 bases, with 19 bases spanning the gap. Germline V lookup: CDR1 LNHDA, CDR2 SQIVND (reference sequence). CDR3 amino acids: CASSKSLGQGIETQYF. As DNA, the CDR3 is TGTGCCAGTAGTAAATCCCTTGGGCAGGGGATAGAGACCCAGTACTTC.

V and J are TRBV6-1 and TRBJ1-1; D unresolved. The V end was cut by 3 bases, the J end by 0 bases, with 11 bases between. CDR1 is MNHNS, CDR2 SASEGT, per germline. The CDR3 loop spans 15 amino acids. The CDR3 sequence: CASSDLTGMNTEAFF. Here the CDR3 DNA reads TGTGCCAGCAGTGATTTGACCGGAATGAACACTGAAGCTTTCTTT.

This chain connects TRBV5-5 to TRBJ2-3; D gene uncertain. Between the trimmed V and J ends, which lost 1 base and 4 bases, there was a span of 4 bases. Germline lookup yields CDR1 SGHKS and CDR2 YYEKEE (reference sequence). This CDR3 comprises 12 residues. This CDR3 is CASSLNPDTQYF. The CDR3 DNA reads TGTGCCAGCAGCTTGAACCCAGATACGCAGTATTTT. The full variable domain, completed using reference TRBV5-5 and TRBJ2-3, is DAGVTQSPTHLIKTRGQQVTLRCSPISGHKSVSWYQQVLGQGPQFIFQYYEKEERGRGNFPDRFSARQFPNYSSELNVNALLLGDSALYLCASSLNPDTQYFGPGTRLTVL.

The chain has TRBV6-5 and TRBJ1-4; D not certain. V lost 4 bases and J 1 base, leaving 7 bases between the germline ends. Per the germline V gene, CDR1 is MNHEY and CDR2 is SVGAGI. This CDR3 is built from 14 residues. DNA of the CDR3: TGTGCCAGCAGTTTTAGAAGAACTAATGAAAAACTGTTTTTT. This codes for CASSFRRTNEKLFF.

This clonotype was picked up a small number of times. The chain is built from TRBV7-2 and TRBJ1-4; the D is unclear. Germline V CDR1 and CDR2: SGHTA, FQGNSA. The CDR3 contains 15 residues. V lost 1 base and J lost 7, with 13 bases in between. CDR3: CASSLDPFPVEKLFF. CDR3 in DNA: TGTGCCAGCAGCTTAGATCCTTTTCCGGTTGAAAAACTGTTTTTT. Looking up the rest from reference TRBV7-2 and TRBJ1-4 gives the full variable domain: GAGVSQSPSNKVTEKGKDVELRCDPISGHTALYWYRQSLGQGLEFLIYFQGNSAPDKSGLPSDRFSAERTGGSVSTLTIQRTQQEDSAVYLCASSLDPFPVEKLFFGSGTQLSVL.

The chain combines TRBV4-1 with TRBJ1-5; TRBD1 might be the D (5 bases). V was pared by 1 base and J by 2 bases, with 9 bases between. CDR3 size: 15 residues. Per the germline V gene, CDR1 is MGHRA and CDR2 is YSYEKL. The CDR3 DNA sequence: TGCGCCAGCAGCCAAGGGCAGGGAGGCAATCAGCCCCAGCATTTT. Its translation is CASSQGQGGNQPQHF.

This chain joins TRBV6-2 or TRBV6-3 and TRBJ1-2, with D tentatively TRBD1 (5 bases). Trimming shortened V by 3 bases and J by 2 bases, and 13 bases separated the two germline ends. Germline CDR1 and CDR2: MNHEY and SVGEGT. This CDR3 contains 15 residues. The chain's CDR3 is CASSYYRGGNYGYTF. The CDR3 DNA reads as TGTGCCAGCAGTTATTATAGGGGAGGGAACTATGGCTACACCTTC.